These 6 T cell receptor beta chains were sequenced from one sample in a study of blood T cell repertoires in COVID-19. The table came from immunoSEQ multiplex PCR; TCRdb's copy has only in-frame clones and leaves some out. Found here are 200,000 to 250,000 clones, 82% of them singletons; the top ten hold 5.2%. What was sequenced was peripheral blood. Source of these receptors: a woman aged 65 to 85 with COVID-19, enrolled during active disease.

J is TRBJ2-3 and V is TRBV10-3, with D maybe TRBD2 (6 bases). Germline-derived CDR1 and CDR2 are ENHRY and SYGVKD. The germline V and J ends were trimmed by 6 bases and 2 bases, with 12 bases remaining between them. This CDR3 contains 14 residues. The CDR3 DNA reads TGTGCCATCAGAGCGGGTTTGGTCACAGATACGCAGTATTTT. It specifies CAIRAGLVTDTQYF.

This clone was seen once. The rearrangement links TRBV6-5 to TRBJ2-7; 8 positions agree with TRBD2. Per the germline V gene, CDR1 is MNHEY and CDR2 is SVGAGI. J gave up 4 bases and V 9 bases, and 8 bases lay outside the gene matches. This CDR3 is 13 amino acids long. For the CDR3, the DNA is TGTGCCAGTCGACCGGCTAGCGGGTACGAGCAGTACTTC. Amino acid sequence: CASRPASGYEQYF.

The chain links TRBV7-2 to TRBJ2-2, with D possibly matching TRBD1 (5 bases). Germline values: CDR1 SGHTA, CDR2 FQGNSA. V was clipped by 5 bases and J by 6 bases, with 19 bases between them. The CDR3 is made up of 16 amino acids. DNA for the CDR3: TGTGCCAGCAGCCCAGCCCGGAATACAGGTTCCGGGGAGCTGTTTTTT. It codes for CASSPARNTGSGELFF.

This clone turned up a few times. This sequence joins TRBV6-4 and TRBJ1-6; possible D gene TRBD1, 5 bases. V was cut by 3 bases and J by 8 bases, with 11 bases left in between. Per the germline V gene, CDR1 is MRHNA and CDR2 is SNTAGT. There are 14 residues in the CDR3. For the CDR3, the DNA is TGTGCCAGCAGTGATGGAGCAGGGTATTCACCCCTCCACTTT. Protein sequence: CASSDGAGYSPLHF.

V gene TRBV9 combines with J gene TRBJ2-3, with a weak D call TRBD2 (8 bases). Germline V gives CDR1 SGDLS, CDR2 YYNGEE. This CDR3 is 16 amino acids long. V was shortened by 0 bases and J by 4 bases, with 15 bases between the two germline ends. The CDR3 bases are TGTGCCAGCAGCGTAGCCGGTAGCGGGACAGCAGATACGCAGTATTTT. Its translation is CASSVAGSGTADTQYF.

This clone was found once. In nucleotides, the CDR3 is TGTGCCAGCAGTGTAGAAAGGGGGCGCGGTCAGCCCCAGCATTTT. This gives the protein CASSVERGRGQPQHF. V and J are TRBV2 and TRBJ1-5; 7 bases match TRBD1. The CDR3 covers 15 residues. Germline V gene data show CDR1 as SNHLY and CDR2 as FYNNEI. V was clipped by 4 bases and J by 6 bases; unmatched bases: 9.